This TCR beta chain comes out of a study of T cells in localized non-small cell lung cancer. Only in-frame clones appear in the TCRdb table, and some are missing; sequencing was by immunoSEQ multiplex PCR. The repertoire holds more than 30,000 clones, over 75% seen once, with 4.2% in the top ten. The V end was cut by 1 base, the J end by 4 bases, with 14 bases between. This CDR3 is built from 16 residues. The germline gives CDR1 SGDLS, CDR2 YYNGEE. Study observations and caveats: Tumor showed lower T cell clonality than uninvolved adjacent lung, where it was highest. Across samples, adjacent lung featured a median approximately 60 of the top 100 tumor clones. Greater T cell density in blood accompanied longer overall survival. Sequencing was limited to one tumor region, leaving the possibility of heterogeneity open.

Regarding this clone: Its antigen is still unknown.

The clonotype comes from a woman between 35 and 70 years old with stage III lung adenocarcinoma. V usage is TRBV9 and J usage is TRBJ2-2; D not certain. Sequencing used peripheral blood mononuclear cells, obtained before any cancer treatment. This CDR3 is CASSVQVGRGTGELFF. DNA for the CDR3: TGTGCCAGCAGCGTACAAGTGGGAAGAGGCACCGGGGAGCTGTTTTTT.